Shown below are 32 T cell receptor beta chains from a single sample sequenced in a study of cytomegalovirus exposure and HLA in healthy donors. PCR amplification relied on 60 Vbeta primers (plus 13 Jbeta primers). TCRdb keeps only in-frame clones here, not all; method: immunoSEQ multiplex PCR. The table shows more than 150,000 clones, with roughly 84% occurring only once. Source material: PBMCs. These receptors originate from a woman younger than 35 in good health and CMV-seronegative.

Details on this clone: The identical CDR3 is also encoded by other nucleotide sequences in the sample. The J gene is TRBJ1-6, the V gene TRBV30; D is ambiguous. V dropped 4 bases and J dropped 11 bases, with 15 bases sitting between them. CDR3 length: 13 residues. Germline V gene data show CDR1 as GTSNPN and CDR2 as SVGIG (reference sequence). This CDR3 is CAWTAVRGTPLHF. The CDR3 DNA reads as TGTGCCTGGACCGCGGTCCGTGGTACACCCCTCCACTTT.

The V gene is TRBV10-1, the J gene TRBJ2-1, with 11 bases lining up with TRBD1. The CDR3 consists of 12 residues. V gave up 3 bases and J gave up 15 bases; unmatched junction bases: 4. Germline CDR1 is WNHNN and CDR2 is SYGVQD (reference sequence). CDR3 region: CASSEGDRGTFF. DNA for the CDR3: TGCGCCAGCAGTGAAGGGGACAGGGGGACGTTCTTC.

This chain connects TRBV14 to TRBJ2-7; 9 bases line up with TRBD1. There are 17 residues in the CDR3. J gave up 2 bases and V 5 bases, and 13 bases lay outside the gene matches. Per the germline V gene, CDR1 is SGHDN and CDR2 is FVKESK. The CDR3 nucleotides read TGTGCCAGCAGCGGACAGGGGCTTCCAGGGGGTGCCTACGAGCAGTACTTC. This sequence encodes CASSGQGLPGGAYEQYF.

CDR3 sequence (DNA): TGTGCCACCAGATGGCGGGCTGGGATCCTCTATGGCTACACCTTC. Protein product: CATRWRAGILYGYTF. The chain recombines TRBV7-9 with TRBJ1-2; D is unclear. This CDR3 has 15 residues. V was cut by 10 bases and J by 4 bases, with 22 bases left in between. The germline gives CDR1 SEHNR, CDR2 FQNEAQ (reference sequence).

V usage is TRBV11-2 and J usage is TRBJ1-5, with no clear D. Germline CDR1 reads SGHAT; CDR2 reads FQNNGV. V was pared by 2 bases and J by 4 bases, with 12 bases between. The CDR3 consists of 15 residues. The CDR3 DNA is TGTGCCAGCAGCTTATCCCCGGGCGGGAATCAGCCCCAGCATTTT. Translated: CASSLSPGGNQPQHF.

The chain couples TRBV21-1 to TRBJ1-3. TRBV21-1 is recorded as a pseudogene. This CDR3 has 18 residues. The CDR3 nucleotides read TGTGCCAGCAGCGAAAGGTTGTCAGGGAGGAATGGTGGAAACACCATATATTTT. This gives the protein CASSERLSGRNGGNTIYF.

This sequence joins TRBV6-5 and TRBJ2-1; weak D call: TRBD2 (6 bases). This CDR3 is built from 15 residues. Trimming took off 2 bases at V and 6 bases at J, with 14 bases between the two ends. Looked up from germline, CDR1 is MNHEY and CDR2 is SVGAGI. The CDR3 region has the DNA TGTGCCAGCAGTTACACCGACGTTAGCGGCAATGAGCAGTTCTTC. Protein: CASSYTDVSGNEQFF.

This clone was recorded only once. The junction shows a germline mismatch at one end, possibly a read error. The chain carries TRBV27 and TRBJ2-7, with D possibly being TRBD1 (6 bases). Germline assignment: CDR1 MNHEY and CDR2 SMNVEV (reference sequence). CDR3 length equals 13 residues. CDR3 residues: CAGSFERGYEQYF. DNA for the CDR3: TGTGCCGGCAGTTTCGAAAGGGGGTACGAGCAGTACTTC.

The V call is TRBV29-1, the J call TRBJ1-4, with D perhaps matching TRBD1 (6 bases). Deletions cut 7 bases from V and 14 bases from J, with 17 bases between. The CDR3 is 11 residues long. Germline loops: CDR1 SQVTM, CDR2 ANQGSEA. The DNA of the CDR3 is TGCAGCGCCAGCCTCAAGGGGGTCCTGTTTTTT. It specifies CSASLKGVLFF.

The rearrangement links TRBV6-5 to TRBJ1-1; TRBD1 aligns across 7 bases. CDR3 length: 13 amino acids. From germline, CDR1 is MNHEY and CDR2 SVGAGI. J lost 4 bases, V lost 8 bases, and 7 bases had no gene match. Written as DNA, the CDR3 is TGTGCCAGCGTTTCCGGGACAGTCACTGAAGCTTTCTTT. Its protein is CASVSGTVTEAFF.

The V gene is TRBV7-9, the J gene TRBJ2-3; 11 positions agree with TRBD2. The V segment lost 6 bases and the J segment 5 bases; nucleotides outside the gene matches: 16. The germline CDR1 and CDR2 sequences are SEHNR and FQNEAQ (reference sequence). The CDR3 covers 18 residues. CDR3 in amino acids: CASSTYRGSGGAGDTQYF. The CDR3 DNA reads TGTGCCAGCAGTACTTACAGGGGTAGCGGGGGGGCGGGAGATACGCAGTATTTT.

The rearrangement links TRBV10-1 to TRBJ2-5; possible D gene TRBD1, 6 bases. The DNA end favors TRBJ2-7, so the J call may be wrong. The CDR3 is 14 residues long. Per the germline V gene, CDR1 is WNHNN and CDR2 is SYGVQD (reference sequence). The CDR3 is CASSVTQGAYEQYF. CDR3 nucleotide sequence: TGCGCCAGCAGCGTTACACAGGGTGCCTACGAGCAGTACTTC.

DNA of the CDR3: TGTGCCAGTAGTATAAGCAGGGCTGAAAAACTGTTTTTT. Its protein product is CASSISRAEKLFF. This sequence joins TRBV19 and TRBJ1-4; tentatively, D is TRBD1 (5 bases). The CDR3 covers 13 residues. V gave up 2 bases and J gave up 7 bases, with 8 bases separating them. Germline CDR1 is LNHDA and CDR2 is SQIVND (reference sequence). The full variable domain, completed using reference TRBV19 and TRBJ1-4, is DGGITQSPKYLFRKEGQNVTLSCEQNLNHDAMYWYRQDPGQGLRLIYYSQIVNDFQKGDIAEGYSVSREKKESFPLTVTSAQKNPTAFYLCASSISRAEKLFFGSGTQLSVL.

This clone was found once. The chain links TRBV5-4 to TRBJ2-3; 11 bases align to TRBD1. The V gene's germline CDR1 is SGHNT and CDR2 YYREEE (reference sequence). The ends lost 0 bases at V and 7 bases at J; junction bases unmatched: 4. The CDR3 contains 15 residues. The CDR3 DNA follows: TGTGCCAGCAGCTTGGGGGGACAGGGGGTGAATACGCAGTATTTT. Amino acids: CASSLGGQGVNTQYF.

This clone showed up just once. This chain uses TRBV7-9 with TRBJ2-2; 10 bases are shared with TRBD1. This CDR3 contains 16 residues. Germline trimming cut 5 bases from V and 4 bases from J; bases unmatched to any gene: 7. Germline CDR1 reads SEHNR; CDR2 reads FQNEAQ (reference sequence). The DNA for the CDR3 is TGTGCCAGCAGCCCAGACAGGGGGCAGCGCACCGGGGAGCTGTTTTTT. Translating gives CASSPDRGQRTGELFF.

As DNA, the CDR3 is TGTGCCAGCAGCTGGGCCACTCCCTACGAGCAGTACTTC. It codes for CASSWATPYEQYF. The chain is built from TRBV7-9 and TRBJ2-7; D not certain. Trimming left V 4 bases short and J 2 bases short, with 9 bases between. CDR3 size: 13 residues. CDR1 is SEHNR, CDR2 FQNEAQ, per germline (reference sequence).

In its sample, this clone was seen once. The CDR3 spells CAWTGLGANEQFF. Written as DNA, the CDR3 is TGTGCCTGGACGGGGTTGGGGGCCAATGAGCAGTTCTTC. The V and J genes are TRBV30 and TRBJ2-1; tentative D call: TRBD1 (6 bases). The V and J ends lost 4 bases and 6 bases respectively, with 13 bases between them. The CDR3 totals 13 residues. The germline V gene has CDR1 GTSNPN and CDR2 SVGIG (reference sequence). Full variable domain (missing parts from reference TRBV30 and TRBJ2-1): SQTIHQWPATLVQPVGSPLSLECTVEGTSNPNLYWYRQAAGRGLQLLFYSVGIGQISSEVPQNLSASRPQDRQFILSSKKLLLSDSGFYLCAWTGLGANEQFFGPGTRLTVL.

The gene calls are TRBV13 and TRBJ2-3; 10 nucleotides match TRBD2. Germline assignment: CDR1 PRHDT and CDR2 FYEKMQ (reference sequence). Trimming at V came to 5 bases and at J to 6 bases, leaving 11 bases not matched to a gene. The CDR3 extends over 16 amino acids. The CDR3 DNA sequence: TGTGCCAGCAGCCCTTCGCGAGCGGGGGGGCGGGATACGCAGTATTTT. It is translated as CASSPSRAGGRDTQYF.

This chain links TRBV14 with TRBJ2-1; D is perhaps TRBD1 (5 bases). V was clipped by 4 bases and J by 0 bases, with 16 bases between them. The germline CDR1 and CDR2 sequences are SGHDN and FVKESK. This CDR3 has 17 residues. The CDR3 is CASSPPPLGPSYNEQFF. CDR3 nucleotide sequence: TGTGCCAGCAGCCCCCCGCCCCTGGGGCCCTCCTACAATGAGCAGTTCTTC.

The chain joins TRBV4-1 to TRBJ2-5; 8 bases fit TRBD1. The CDR3 sequence is 16 residues long. J was trimmed by 5 bases and V by 0 bases; bases with no gene match: 8. Germline assignment: CDR1 MGHRA and CDR2 YSYEKL. CDR3 in amino acids: CASSQDWRTGSETQYF. The CDR3 DNA reads as TGCGCCAGCAGCCAAGATTGGCGGACAGGGTCGGAGACCCAGTACTTC.

The gene calls are TRBV19 and TRBJ1-5; 7 bases are shared with TRBD1. J gave up 6 bases and V 3 bases, and 8 bases lay outside the gene matches. Per the germline V gene, CDR1 is LNHDA and CDR2 is SQIVND (reference sequence). The CDR3 spans 15 residues. CDR3 protein: CASSIGQVFTQPQHF. In DNA form, the CDR3 reads TGTGCCAGTAGTATCGGACAGGTATTTACTCAGCCCCAGCATTTT.

The rearrangement links TRBV27 to TRBJ1-5, with TRBD1 identical over 7 bases. Germline V gene data show CDR1 as MNHEY and CDR2 as SMNVEV (reference sequence). After removal of 3 bases from V and 4 bases from J, the junction contained 3 bases not matched to a gene. There are 14 residues in the CDR3. CDR3 amino acids: CASSFEGANQPQHF. The CDR3 DNA sequence: TGTGCCAGCAGTTTCGAGGGGGCGAATCAGCCCCAGCATTTT.

The chain couples TRBV29-1 to TRBJ2-5; D perhaps matches TRBD1 (6 bases). The V end lost 3 bases, the J end lost 5 bases, and 10 bases lay between the germline ends. CDR3 length: 12 residues. From germline, CDR1 is SQVTM and CDR2 ANQGSEA. The CDR3, as DNA: TGCAGCGTTGAGTTACAGGGTGAGACCCAGTACTTC. Its protein is CSVELQGETQYF.

This clone was counted between two and nine times. This chain joins TRBV13 and TRBJ2-3; 7 bases map to TRBD1. The germline V gene encodes CDR1 PRHDT and CDR2 FYEKMQ (reference sequence). This CDR3 is built from 15 residues. The ends lost 4 bases at V and 2 bases at J; junction bases unmatched: 6. In DNA form, the CDR3 reads TGTGCCAGCAGCTCGGGACAGACCTTCACAGATACGCAGTATTTT. Encoded protein: CASSSGQTFTDTQYF.

The chain is built from TRBV6-1 and TRBJ2-1; D gene uncertain. Germline CDR1 and CDR2: MNHNS and SASEGT. The CDR3 contains 13 residues. Trimming removed 2 bases at V and 10 bases at J, with 12 bases between. CDR3 DNA: TGTGCCAGCAGTGAAAAGGAGTCCGGGGAGCAGTTCTTC. The encoded protein is CASSEKESGEQFF.

The V call is TRBV19, the J call TRBJ2-3; D is possibly TRBD1 (6 bases). Germline V gene sequence: CDR1 LNHDA, CDR2 SQIVND (reference sequence). The CDR3 consists of 10 residues. The CDR3 protein is CVPQGDTQYF. CDR3 DNA: TGTGTTCCCCAGGGGGATACGCAGTATTTT.

A remark on this clone: The junction departs from germline at one end; a sequencing error may be responsible. The rearrangement links TRBV10-3 to TRBJ2-7, with D maybe TRBD1 (6 bases). Germline CDR1 is ENHRY and CDR2 is SYGVKD. This CDR3 spans 15 amino acids. CDR3 nucleotide sequence: TGTGCCATCAGTGAGTCTATAAAACAGGGTTACGGGCAGTACTTC. It encodes CAISESIKQGYGQYF.

The chain employs TRBV5-4 and TRBJ1-1, with D tentatively TRBD1 (5 bases). CDR1 and CDR2 from the germline V gene are SGHNT and YYREEE (reference sequence). Trimming took off 3 bases at V and 1 base at J, with 7 bases between the two ends. This CDR3 has 13 amino acids. As DNA, the CDR3 is TGTGCCAGCAGCTACACAGGGAACACTGAAGCTTTCTTT. It is translated as CASSYTGNTEAFF.

The DNA of the CDR3 is TGTGCCAGCAGCTTAGGGTCCAGGCAGCTGGATGAAAAACTGTTTTTT. Translation gives CASSLGSRQLDEKLFF. The rearrangement links TRBV7-9 to TRBJ1-4; D is unclear. Trimming took 1 base from V and 6 from J, leaving 15 bases between them. The CDR3 sequence is 16 residues long. Germline V gives CDR1 SEHNR, CDR2 FQNEAQ (reference sequence). The full variable domain, its missing parts supplied by reference TRBV7-9 and TRBJ1-4, is DTGVSQNPRHKITKRGQNVTFRCDPISEHNRLYWYRQTLGQGPEFLTYFQNEAQLEKSRLLSDRFSAERPKGSFSTLEIQRTEQGDSAMYLCASSLGSRQLDEKLFFGSGTQLSVL.

The chain combines TRBV5-4 with TRBJ1-2; TRBD1 matches 8 bases. J was trimmed by 3 bases and V by 4 bases; bases with no gene match: 8. This CDR3 is built from 15 residues. Looked up from germline, CDR1 is SGHNT and CDR2 is YYREEE (reference sequence). DNA of the CDR3: TGTGCCAGCAGCCAGGGACAGGATTTCGACTATGGCTACACCTTC. Protein sequence: CASSQGQDFDYGYTF.

J is TRBJ1-5 and V is TRBV23-1; 7 bases line up with TRBD1. TRBV23-1 is treated as an ORF (open reading frame) with a function not yet certain. The junction had 3 bases not matched to a gene; V was cut back by 3 bases and J by 1 base. This CDR3 is built from 15 residues. Here the CDR3 DNA reads TGCGCCAGCAGTCATAAGGGGGCCAGCAATCAGCCCCAGCATTTT. Protein: CASSHKGASNQPQHF.

This clone was picked up a small number of times. V usage is TRBV30 and J usage is TRBJ1-1; 9 nucleotides line up with TRBD1. The CDR3 has 13 amino acids. Germline assignment: CDR1 GTSNPN and CDR2 SVGIG (reference sequence). J gave up 4 bases and V 5 bases, and 5 bases lay outside the gene matches. In DNA, the CDR3 is TGTGCCTGGGACACGACAGGGGGCACTGAAGCTTTCTTT. Translation: CAWDTTGGTEAFF. The variable domain in full, completed from reference TRBV30 and TRBJ1-1, reads SQTIHQWPATLVQPVGSPLSLECTVEGTSNPNLYWYRQAAGRGLQLLFYSVGIGQISSEVPQNLSASRPQDRQFILSSKKLLLSDSGFYLCAWDTTGGTEAFFGQGTRLTVV.